The sample holds a few counts of the clone carrying this T cell receptor (beta chain). Its antigen is not known. This specimen comes from a study of identical twins. The study, taken as a whole, reports: The same donors were not followed; conclusions instead depended on cross-sectional statistical analysis. Fewer insertions characterized abundant cord blood beta clonotypes, whereas memory repertoires showed none.

Template switching supplied a universal primer site; unique molecular identifiers were carried on the cDNA. TCRdb independently ran MiXCR on the 5' RACE reads; one entry per CDR3 protein. The repertoire includes around 490,000 distinct CDR3 sequences, around 15% of them detected once, and 0.44% sits in the top ten. The J segment lost 8 bases and the V segment lost 6 bases, leaving 5 bases of the junction unmatched. Germline CDR1 reads MGHDK; CDR2 reads SYGVNS. CDR3 length: 12 residues. The sample was also linked to a second study, of yellow fever vaccine responses in identical twins. From that study: Twins' vaccine T cell response reportedly seemed partly convergent, partly personalized.

This TCR derives from a woman aged 18-35 years in good health. Sequenced sample: CD4+ T cells sorted from blood. The chain is built from TRBV25-1 and TRBJ1-1, with 8 nucleotides matching TRBD1. The CDR3 sequence: CASRKGTGEAFF. CDR3 DNA sequence: TGTGCCAGCAGAAAAGGGACAGGAGAAGCTTTCTTT.